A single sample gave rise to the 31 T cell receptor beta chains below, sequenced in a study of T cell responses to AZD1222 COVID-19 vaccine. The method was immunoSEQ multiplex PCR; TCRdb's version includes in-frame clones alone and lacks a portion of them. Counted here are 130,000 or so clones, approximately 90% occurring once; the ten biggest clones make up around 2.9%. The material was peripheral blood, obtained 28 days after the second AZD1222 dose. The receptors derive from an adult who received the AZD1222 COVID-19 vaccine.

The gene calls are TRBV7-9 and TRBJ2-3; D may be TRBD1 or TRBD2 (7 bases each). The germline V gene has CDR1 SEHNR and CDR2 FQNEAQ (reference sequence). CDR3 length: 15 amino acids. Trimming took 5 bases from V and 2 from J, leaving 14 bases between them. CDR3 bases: TGTGCCAGCAGCCAACAGGGGACTAACACAGATACGCAGTATTTT. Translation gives CASSQQGTNTDTQYF.

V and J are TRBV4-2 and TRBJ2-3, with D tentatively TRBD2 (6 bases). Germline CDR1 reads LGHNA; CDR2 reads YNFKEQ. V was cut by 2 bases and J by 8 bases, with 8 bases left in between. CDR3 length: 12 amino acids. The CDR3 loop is CASSQPGGTQYF. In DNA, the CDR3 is TGTGCCAGCAGCCAACCCGGGGGTACGCAGTATTTT.

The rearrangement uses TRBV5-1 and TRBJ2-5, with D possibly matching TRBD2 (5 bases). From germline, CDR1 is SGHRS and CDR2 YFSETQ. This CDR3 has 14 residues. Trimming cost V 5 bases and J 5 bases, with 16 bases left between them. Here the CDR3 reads CASREGSASETQYF. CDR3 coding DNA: TGCGCCAGCAGAGAGGGTTCGGCGAGCGAGACCCAGTACTTC.

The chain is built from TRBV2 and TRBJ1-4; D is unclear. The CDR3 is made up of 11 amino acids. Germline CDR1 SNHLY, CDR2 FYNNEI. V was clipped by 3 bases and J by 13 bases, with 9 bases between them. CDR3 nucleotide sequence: TGTGCCAGCAGTGACCCACACAGACTGTTTTTT. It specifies CASSDPHRLFF.

The CDR3 DNA reads TGTGCCTGGACTCGCCAGAACTCTGGAAACACCATATATTTT. Translation: CAWTRQNSGNTIYF. The chain recombines TRBV30 with TRBJ1-3; D is unclear. Trimming shortened V by 4 bases and J by 0 bases, and 10 bases separated the two germline ends. The germline gives CDR1 GTSNPN, CDR2 SVGIG (reference sequence). The CDR3 sequence is 14 residues long.

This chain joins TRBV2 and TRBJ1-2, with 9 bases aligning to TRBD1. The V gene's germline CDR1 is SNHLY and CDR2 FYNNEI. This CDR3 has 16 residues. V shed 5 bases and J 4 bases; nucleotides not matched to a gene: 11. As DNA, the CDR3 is TGTGCCAGCAGTTTAACCCCGGGACAGGGTGCCTATGGCTACACCTTC. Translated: CASSLTPGQGAYGYTF. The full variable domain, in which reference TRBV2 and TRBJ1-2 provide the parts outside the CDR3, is EPEVTQTPSHQVTQMGQEVILRCVPISNHLYFYWYRQILGQKVEFLVSFYNNEISEKSEIFDDQFSVERPDGSNFTLKIRSTKLEDSAMYFCASSLTPGQGAYGYTFGSGTRLTVV.

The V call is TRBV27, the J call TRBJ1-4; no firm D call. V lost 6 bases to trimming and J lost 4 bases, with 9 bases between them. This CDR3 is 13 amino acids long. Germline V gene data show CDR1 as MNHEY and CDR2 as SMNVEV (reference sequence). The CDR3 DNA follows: TGTGCCAGCAGACTTCGCAGTAATGAAAAACTGTTTTTT. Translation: CASRLRSNEKLFF.

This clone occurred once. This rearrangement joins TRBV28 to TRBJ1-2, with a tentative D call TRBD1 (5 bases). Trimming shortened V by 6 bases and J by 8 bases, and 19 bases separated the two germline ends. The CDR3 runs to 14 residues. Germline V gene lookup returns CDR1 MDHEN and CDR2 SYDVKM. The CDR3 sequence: CASSRLRGSGGYTF. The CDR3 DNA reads TGTGCCAGCAGCCGTCTAAGGGGCTCGGGAGGCTACACCTTC.

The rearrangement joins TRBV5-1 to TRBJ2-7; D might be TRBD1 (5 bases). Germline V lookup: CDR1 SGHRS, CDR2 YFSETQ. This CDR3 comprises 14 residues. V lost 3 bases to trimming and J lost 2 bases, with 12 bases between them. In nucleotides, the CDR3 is TGCGCCAGCAGCTCCGACAGTATTCCCTACGAGCAGTACTTC. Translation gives CASSSDSIPYEQYF.

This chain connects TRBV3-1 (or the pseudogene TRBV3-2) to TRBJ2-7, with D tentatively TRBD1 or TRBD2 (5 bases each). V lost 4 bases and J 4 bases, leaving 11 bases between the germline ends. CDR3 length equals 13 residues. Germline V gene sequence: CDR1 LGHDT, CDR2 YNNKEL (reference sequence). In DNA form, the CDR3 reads TGTGCCAGCAGCCTGACGAGGGGTTACGAGCAGTACTTC. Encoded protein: CASSLTRGYEQYF.

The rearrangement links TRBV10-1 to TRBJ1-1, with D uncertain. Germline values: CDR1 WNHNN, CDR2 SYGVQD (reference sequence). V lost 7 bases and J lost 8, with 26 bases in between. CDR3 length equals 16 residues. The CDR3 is CASTTPLQSSEGEAFF. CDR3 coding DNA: TGCGCCAGCACCACCCCCTTACAGTCCAGCGAAGGAGAAGCTTTCTTT.

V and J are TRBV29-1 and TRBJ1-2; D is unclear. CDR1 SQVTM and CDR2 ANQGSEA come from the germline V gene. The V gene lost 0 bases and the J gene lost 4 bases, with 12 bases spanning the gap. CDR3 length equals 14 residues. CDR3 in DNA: TGCAGCGTTGAAGATACGGCGGTGAGCTATGGCTACACCTTC. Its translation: CSVEDTAVSYGYTF.

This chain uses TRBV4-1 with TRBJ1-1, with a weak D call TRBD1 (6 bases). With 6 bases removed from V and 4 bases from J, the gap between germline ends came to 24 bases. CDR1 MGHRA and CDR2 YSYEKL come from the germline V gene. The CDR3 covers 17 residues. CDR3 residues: CASSTSGAAIRGTEAFF. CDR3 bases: TGCGCCAGCAGTACGAGCGGGGCGGCCATCAGGGGCACTGAAGCTTTCTTT.

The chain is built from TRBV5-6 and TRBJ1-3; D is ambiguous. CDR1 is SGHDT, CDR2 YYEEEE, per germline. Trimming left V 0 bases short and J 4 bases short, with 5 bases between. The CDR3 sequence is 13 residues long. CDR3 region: CASSLAGGNTIYF. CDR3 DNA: TGTGCCAGCAGCTTGGCCGGGGGAAACACCATATATTTT.

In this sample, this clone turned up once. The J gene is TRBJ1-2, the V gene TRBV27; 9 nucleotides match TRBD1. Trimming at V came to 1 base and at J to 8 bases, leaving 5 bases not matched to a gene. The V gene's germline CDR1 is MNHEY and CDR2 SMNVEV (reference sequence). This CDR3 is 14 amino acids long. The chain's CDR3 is CASSLLGTGRGYTF. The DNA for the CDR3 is TGTGCCAGCAGTTTATTGGGGACAGGGAGAGGCTACACCTTC.

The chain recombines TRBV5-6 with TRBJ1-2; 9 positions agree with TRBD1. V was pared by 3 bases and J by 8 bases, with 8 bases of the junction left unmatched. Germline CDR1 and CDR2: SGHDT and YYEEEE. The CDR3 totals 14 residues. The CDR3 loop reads CASSWGTGIRGYTF. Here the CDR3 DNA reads TGTGCCAGCAGCTGGGGGACAGGGATAAGAGGCTACACCTTC.

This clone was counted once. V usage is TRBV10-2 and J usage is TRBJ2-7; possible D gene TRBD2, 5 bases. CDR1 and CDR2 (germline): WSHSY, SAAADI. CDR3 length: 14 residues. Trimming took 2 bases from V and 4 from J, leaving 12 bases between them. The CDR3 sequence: CASSETLTNYEQYF. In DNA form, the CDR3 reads TGCGCCAGCAGTGAGACCCTGACTAATTACGAGCAGTACTTC.

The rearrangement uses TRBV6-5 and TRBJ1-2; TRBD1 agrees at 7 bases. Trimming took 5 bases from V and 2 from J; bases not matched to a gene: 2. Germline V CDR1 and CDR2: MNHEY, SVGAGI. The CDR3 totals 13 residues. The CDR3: CASSRDSNYGYTF. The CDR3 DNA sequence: TGTGCCAGCAGTAGGGACAGCAACTATGGCTACACCTTC.

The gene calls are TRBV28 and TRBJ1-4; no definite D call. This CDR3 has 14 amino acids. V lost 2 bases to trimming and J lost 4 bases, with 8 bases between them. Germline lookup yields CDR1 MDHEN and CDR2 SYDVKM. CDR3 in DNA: TGTGCCAGCAGTTTAGACAACGGTAATGAAAAACTGTTTTTT. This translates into CASSLDNGNEKLFF.

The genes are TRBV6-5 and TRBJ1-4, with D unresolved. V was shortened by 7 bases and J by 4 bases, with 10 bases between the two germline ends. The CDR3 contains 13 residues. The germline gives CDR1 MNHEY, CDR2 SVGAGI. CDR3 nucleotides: TGTGCCAGCAAGGCCGGGATTAATGAAAAACTGTTTTTT. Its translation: CASKAGINEKLFF.

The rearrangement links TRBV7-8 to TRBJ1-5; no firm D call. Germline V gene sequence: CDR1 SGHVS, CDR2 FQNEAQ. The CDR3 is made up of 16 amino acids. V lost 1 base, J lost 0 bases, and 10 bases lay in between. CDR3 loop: CASSLERIHSNQPQHF. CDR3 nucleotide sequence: TGTGCCAGCAGCTTAGAACGCATTCATAGCAATCAGCCCCAGCATTTT.

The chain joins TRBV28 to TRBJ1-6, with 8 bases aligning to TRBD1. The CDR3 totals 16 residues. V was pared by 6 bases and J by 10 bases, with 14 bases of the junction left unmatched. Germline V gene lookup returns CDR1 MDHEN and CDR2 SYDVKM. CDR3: CASSHGGGQVASPLHF. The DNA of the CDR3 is TGTGCCAGCAGCCATGGAGGGGGACAGGTGGCATCACCCCTCCACTTT. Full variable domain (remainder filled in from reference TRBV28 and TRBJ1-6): DVKVTQSSRYLVKRTGEKVFLECVQDMDHENMFWYRQDPGLGLRLIYFSYDVKMKEKGDIPEGYSVSREKKERFSLILESASTNQTSMYLCASSHGGGQVASPLHFGNGTRLTVT.

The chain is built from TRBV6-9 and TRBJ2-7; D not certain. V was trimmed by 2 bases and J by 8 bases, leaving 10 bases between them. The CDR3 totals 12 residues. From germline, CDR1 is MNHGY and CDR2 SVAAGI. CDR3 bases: TGTGCCAGCAGTTATGCAGGTCATCAGCAGTACTTC. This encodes CASSYAGHQQYF.

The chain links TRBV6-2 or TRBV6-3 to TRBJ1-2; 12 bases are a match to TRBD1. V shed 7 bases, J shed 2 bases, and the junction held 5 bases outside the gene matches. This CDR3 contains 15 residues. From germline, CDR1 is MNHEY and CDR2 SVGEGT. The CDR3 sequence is CASNPGTGGNYGYTF. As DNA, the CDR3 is TGTGCCAGCAACCCCGGGACAGGGGGCAACTATGGCTACACCTTC.

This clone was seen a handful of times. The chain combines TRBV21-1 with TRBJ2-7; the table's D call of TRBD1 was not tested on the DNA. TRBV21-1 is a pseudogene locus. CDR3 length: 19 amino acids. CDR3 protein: CASSTRAGQVSNSSYEQYF. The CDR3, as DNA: TGTGCCAGCAGCACCCGCGCGGGACAGGTGTCGAATAGCTCCTACGAGCAGTACTTC.

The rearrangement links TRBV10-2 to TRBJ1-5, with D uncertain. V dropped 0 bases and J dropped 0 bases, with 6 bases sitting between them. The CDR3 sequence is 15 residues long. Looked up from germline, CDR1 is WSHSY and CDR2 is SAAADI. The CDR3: CASSESLLSNQPQHF. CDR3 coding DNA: TGCGCCAGCAGTGAGTCGCTGCTTAGCAATCAGCCCCAGCATTTT.

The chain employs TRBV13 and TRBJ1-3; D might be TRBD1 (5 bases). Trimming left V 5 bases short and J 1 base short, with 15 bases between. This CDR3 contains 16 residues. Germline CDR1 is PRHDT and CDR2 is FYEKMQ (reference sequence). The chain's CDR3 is CASSLRNRLSGNTIYF. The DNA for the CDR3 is TGTGCCAGCAGCCTACGTAACAGGCTATCTGGAAACACCATATATTTT.

DNA of the CDR3: TGTGCCACCAGCAGAGAGAACAACTACGAGCAGTACTTC. This codes for CATSRENNYEQYF. The chain has TRBV15 and TRBJ2-7; D remains unclear. Between the trimmed V and J ends, which lost 0 bases and 3 bases, there was a span of 6 bases. CDR3 length: 13 amino acids. Germline V gene data show CDR1 as LNHNV and CDR2 as YYDKDF (reference sequence).

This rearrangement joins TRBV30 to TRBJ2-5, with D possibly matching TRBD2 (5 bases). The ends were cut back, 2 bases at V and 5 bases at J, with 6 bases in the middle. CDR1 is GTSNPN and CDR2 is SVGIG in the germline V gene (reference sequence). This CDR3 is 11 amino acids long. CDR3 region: CAWSPGETQYF. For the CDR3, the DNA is TGTGCCTGGAGTCCGGGGGAGACCCAGTACTTC.

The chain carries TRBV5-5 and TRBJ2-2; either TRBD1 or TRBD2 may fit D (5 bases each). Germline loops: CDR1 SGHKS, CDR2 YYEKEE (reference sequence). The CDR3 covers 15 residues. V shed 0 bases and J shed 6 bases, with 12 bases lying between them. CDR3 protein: CASSLAQLGAGELFF. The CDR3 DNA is TGTGCCAGCAGCTTGGCCCAACTGGGGGCCGGGGAGCTGTTTTTT.

The CDR3 reads CAGGGGKNTEAFF. CDR3 in DNA: TGTGCCGGGGGAGGCGGGAAGAACACTGAAGCTTTCTTT. This sequence joins TRBV7-9 and TRBJ1-1, with a possible D match to TRBD1 (5 bases). V dropped 11 bases and J dropped 1 base, with 14 bases sitting between them. Germline V gene data show CDR1 as SEHNR and CDR2 as FQNEAQ (reference sequence). The CDR3 extends over 13 amino acids.